A selection of T cell receptor beta chains follows, all from one sample in a study of blood T cell repertoires in COVID-19. Sequenced by immunoSEQ multiplex PCR; TCRdb stores in-frame clones only, minus some. Of about 37,000 clones listed, about 88% are singletons. The source material was peripheral blood. Receptors originate from a man in his 60s with active COVID-19. CDR3s include the opening cysteine and the closing phenylalanine or tryptophan. D genes are given only for firm matches. The size entry is marked missing in some rows and otherwise reads once, few, many or a size class.

V	D	J	size	DNA	CDR3
TRBV19	TRBD2	TRBJ2-2	NA	TGTGCCACCCCCAGCGGGGGGAACACCGGGGAGCTGTTTTTT	CATPSGGNTGELFF
TRBV5-4	TRBD1	TRBJ2-3	NA	TGTGCCAGCCAGCCGGGACAGGAACTGACTAGCACAGATACGCAGTATTTT	CASQPGQELTSTDTQYF
TRBV3-1/TRBV3-2	NA	TRBJ2-7	NA	TGTGCCAGCAGCCAAGATAACAGCGGTTACGAGCAGTACTTC	CASSQDNSGYEQYF
TRBV6-5	NA	TRBJ2-7	NA	TGTGCCAGCAGTCGGCGGGATTCCTACGAGCAGTACTTC	CASSRRDSYEQYF
TRBV7-8	NA	TRBJ2-2	NA	TGTGCCAGCAGCTTAGGGTTGGGGGGAACCGGGGAGCTGTTTTTT	CASSLGLGGTGELFF
TRBV6-6	TRBD2	TRBJ2-3	NA	TGTGCCAGCAGTCGATCCCCGACTAGCGCAAGCACAGATACGCAGTATTTT	CASSRSPTSASTDTQYF
TRBV20-1	TRBD2	TRBJ2-7	NA	TGCAGTGCTAGTTTCCCTAGCGGGAGGGGCCCCTACGAGCAGTACTTC	CSASFPSGRGPYEQYF
TRBV5-1	NA	TRBJ1-2	NA	TGCGCCAGCAGTACTGGGGACGGCGGGACCTATGGCTACACCTTC	CASSTGDGGTYGYTF
TRBV5-4	NA	TRBJ1-2	NA	TGTGCCAGCAGCCCACTAGGGGGGGCGAGTGGTTATGGCTACACCTTC	CASSPLGGASGYGYTF
TRBV6-6	TRBD2	TRBJ2-1	NA	TGTGCCAGCAGTTACAAGCGGGATAGCTCCTACAATGAGCAGTTCTTC	CASSYKRDSSYNEQFF
TRBV9	NA	TRBJ1-3	NA	TGTGCCAGCAGCCCGGACACGGGTGGAAACACCATATATTTT	CASSPDTGGNTIYF
TRBV7-9	NA	TRBJ2-7	NA	TGTGCCAGCAGCTTTGGTGGGAGTGCTTACGAGCAGTACTTC	CASSFGGSAYEQYF
TRBV7-2	TRBD2	TRBJ2-7	once	TGTGCCAGCAGCTCATCTAGCGGGAGGGGCGAGCAGTACTTC	CASSSSSGRGEQYF
TRBV5-6	NA	TRBJ2-4	once	TGTGCTTCGGAGGGCCTAGCCAAAAACATTCAGTACTTC	CASEGLAKNIQYF
TRBV6-5	TRBD2	TRBJ2-7	NA	TGTGCCAGCAGTTACTCCCGGCTAGCGGACTACGAGCAGTACTTC	CASSYSRLADYEQYF
TRBV5-1	NA	TRBJ1-2	once	TGCGCCAGCAGCTTGGCCCGAGCCGGCTACACCTTC	CASSLARAGYTF
TRBV11-2	TRBD1	TRBJ2-3	NA	TGTGCCAGCAGCCCCCAGGGACAGCGCACAGATACGCAGTATTTT	CASSPQGQRTDTQYF
TRBV11-3	TRBD2	TRBJ2-3	NA	TGTGCCAGCAGCTGGTCCCAGGGAGGGGATACGCAGTATTTT	CASSWSQGGDTQYF
TRBV5-6	TRBD1	TRBJ1-2	NA	TGTGCCAGCAGCACCCCGGGACAGGGGGCAGACTATGGCTACACCTTC	CASSTPGQGADYGYTF
TRBV15	TRBD2	TRBJ2-3	NA	TGTGCCACCAGCAGCGGGGACCTCCTTAGACAGCGGGAGAGGACAGATACGCAGTATTTT	CATSSGDLLRQRERTDTQYF
TRBV4-3	TRBD2	TRBJ2-3	NA	TGCGCCAGTAGTTACGGGACTAGGGTCACAGATACGCAGTATTTT	CASSYGTRVTDTQYF
TRBV23-1	NA	TRBJ2-1	NA	TGCGCCAGCAGTCCAGGGGTCCACAATGAGCAGTTCTTC	CASSPGVHNEQFF
TRBV20-1	NA	TRBJ1-2	NA	TGCAGTGCTAGTGACAGCTATGGCTACACCTTC	CSASDSYGYTF
TRBV11-3	NA	TRBJ1-1	NA	TGTGCCAGCAGCTTAGGTCGCGACACTGAAGCTTTCTTT	CASSLGRDTEAFF
TRBV27	TRBD2	TRBJ2-2	NA	TGTGCCAGCAGTTTCACTAGCGGGAGGGGAGAGACCGGGGAGCTGTTTTTT	CASSFTSGRGETGELFF
TRBV4-2	TRBD2	TRBJ2-1	NA	TGTGCCAGCAGCCAAGATGAAAGCGGGAGTGGTAATGAGCAGTTCTTC	CASSQDESGSGNEQFF
TRBV27	NA	TRBJ2-5	NA	TGTGCCAGCAGACAGGGTAAGGAGACCCAGTACTTC	CASRQGKETQYF
TRBV6-5	TRBD1	TRBJ2-7	NA	TGTGCCAGCAGTCAGACAGGGGGCGCCTACGAGCAGTACTTC	CASSQTGGAYEQYF
TRBV5-4	TRBD1	TRBJ2-7	NA	TGTGCCAGCACCCTGGACAGGGGGACAGGCGAGCAGTACTTC	CASTLDRGTGEQYF
TRBV7-2	TRBD1	TRBJ2-1	NA	TGTGCCAGCAGAGGGACAGGGGGTCGGAATGAGCAGTTCTTC	CASRGTGGRNEQFF
TRBV11-1	NA	TRBJ1-3	NA	TGTGCCAGCAGCTCTACGGGGTTTGGAAACACCATATATTTT	CASSSTGFGNTIYF
TRBV5-1	NA	TRBJ2-1	few	TGCGCCAGCAGCTTGGATGGGAGTTCCTACAATGAGCAGTTCTTC	CASSLDGSSYNEQFF
TRBV11-2	TRBD2	TRBJ2-3	once	TGTGCCAGCAGCCCCCCAGGGTTTCTAGCGGGACCTGGCACAGATACGCAGTATTTT	CASSPPGFLAGPGTDTQYF
TRBV2	TRBD2	TRBJ2-2	once	TGTGCCAGCAGTGAGGCTAGCGGATCCACCGGGGAGCTGTTTTTT	CASSEASGSTGELFF
TRBV10-3	TRBD2	TRBJ2-3	NA	TGTGCCACCACCCCTAGCGGGGATACAGATACGCAGTATTTT	CATTPSGDTDTQYF
TRBV18	TRBD1	TRBJ2-5	NA	TGTGCCAGCTCACCCGGGGACAGGAACTTCGAGACCCAGTACTTC	CASSPGDRNFETQYF
TRBV11-2	NA	TRBJ2-3	NA	TGTGCCAGCAGCTTAGTTGGAGGGGCAGATACGCAGTATTTT	CASSLVGGADTQYF
TRBV7-9	NA	TRBJ2-2	NA	TGTGCCAGCAGCTCCCCCCGGGTCGGCCCCGGGGAGCTGTTTTTT	CASSSPRVGPGELFF
TRBV5-6	TRBD1	TRBJ1-4	NA	TGTGCCAGCGGAGCTTGGACAGGGTCCGTTGAAAAACTGTTTTTT	CASGAWTGSVEKLFF
TRBV7-3	NA	TRBJ2-7	NA	TGTGCCAGCAGCTTTACGAGGGGAGGCGAGCAGTACTTC	CASSFTRGGEQYF
TRBV3-1/TRBV3-2	NA	TRBJ2-7	NA	TGTGCCAGCAGCCAAGGCTACAGAAACGAGCAGTACTTC	CASSQGYRNEQYF
TRBV2	TRBD1	TRBJ2-7	NA	TGTGCCACCTTAATGGGCCAGGGGGCCCTATACGAGCAGTACTTC	CATLMGQGALYEQYF
TRBV6-5	TRBD1	TRBJ1-2	once	TGTGCCAGCGGGGGACAGGACCCCTCTAACTATGGCTACACCTTC	CASGGQDPSNYGYTF
TRBV19	TRBD1	TRBJ2-7	NA	TGTGCCAGTAGTATTGCCGGGACAGGGTCCTACGAGCAGTACTTC	CASSIAGTGSYEQYF
TRBV13	TRBD1	TRBJ2-3	NA	TGTGCCAGCAGCTGGGGGGACAGGGAGTTCGGAGATACGCAGTATTTT	CASSWGDREFGDTQYF
TRBV4-2	TRBD1	TRBJ1-3	NA	TGTGCCAGCAGCGGGTACAGGGGGAGCTCTGGAAACACCATATATTTT	CASSGYRGSSGNTIYF
TRBV2	TRBD2	TRBJ2-2	NA	TGTGCCAGCACCCAAACTAGCGCACCGAGCACCGGGGAGCTGTTTTTT	CASTQTSAPSTGELFF
TRBV6-1	TRBD2	TRBJ2-7	few	TGTGCCAGCAGTGAAGATGGTAGGGCTAGCGGGATGCCTGAGCAGTACTTC	CASSEDGRASGMPEQYF